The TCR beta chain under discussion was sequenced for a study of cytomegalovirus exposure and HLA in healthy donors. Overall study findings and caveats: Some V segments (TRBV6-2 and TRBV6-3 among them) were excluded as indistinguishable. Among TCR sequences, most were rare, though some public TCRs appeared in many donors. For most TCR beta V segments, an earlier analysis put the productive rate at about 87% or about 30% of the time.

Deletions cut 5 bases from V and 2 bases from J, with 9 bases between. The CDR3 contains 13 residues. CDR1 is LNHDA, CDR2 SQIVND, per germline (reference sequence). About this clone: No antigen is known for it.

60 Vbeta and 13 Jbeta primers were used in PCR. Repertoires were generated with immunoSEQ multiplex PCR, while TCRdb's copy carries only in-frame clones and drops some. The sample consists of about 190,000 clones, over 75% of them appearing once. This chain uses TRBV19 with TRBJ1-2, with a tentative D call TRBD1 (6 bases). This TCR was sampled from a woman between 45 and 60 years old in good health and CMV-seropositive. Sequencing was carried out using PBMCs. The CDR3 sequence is CASSPDRNYGYTF. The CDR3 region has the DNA TGTGCCAGTAGTCCCGACAGGAACTATGGCTACACCTTC.